The source of this T cell receptor beta chain is a study of blood T cells in healthy people across ages (dated by TCRdb to about 2015). At the level of the whole study: Template switching captured roughly one uniquely barcoded TCR beta cDNA molecule per two T cells in model experiments. Donors of different ages were randomly distributed across sequencing lanes to avoid experimental bias. To track age-related changes in TCR beta repertoire diversity, the study relied on deep sequencing normalized with unique cDNA molecular identifiers. The donors were split into four age groups: young (average around 17 years), middle-aged (roughly 39), aged (62) and long-lived (roughly 77). For two donors (one aged 18 to 29 and one aged 80 or older), the study analyzed two additional independent replicas of 1 million unique cDNA reads from the same blood draw.

The library was built by means of 5' RACE. Sequencer: Illumina HiSeq 2500. A second PCR of roughly 7 to 11 cycles was run with a J-beta primer mix and a sample-barcoded 5' primer. A unique molecular identifier was introduced onto each TCR beta cDNA molecule by a template-switch 5' adaptor carrying 12 random nucleotides. At least 2.5 million CDR3-containing paired-end reads were obtained from each sample. First-strand cDNA synthesis was performed from all RNA using the Mint cDNA synthesis kit, with priming by a TRBC-specific oligonucleotide. After uracil-DNA glycosylase treatment, a first 18-cycle PCR used universal primers M1SS and BC2_uni_R on all cDNA. The paper's data handling went like this. Normalization of each sample was performed by random selection of 1 million high-quality reads, each carrying a distinct molecular identifier. Reads with shared molecular identifiers were discarded instead of being binned into consensus sequences. MiTCR, with a Q25 quality threshold and the strictest error-elimination algorithm, was used for CDR3 identification, clonotype clustering and error correction. A nonparametric unseen species model using Euler transformation provided a lower-bound estimate of total TCR beta diversity. The public reads were reprocessed in TCRdb via fastp at Q25 and MiXCR, keeping in-frame beta chains. Rows merge per CDR3 protein into single entries with the most common DNA and genes. The authors' filters were not applied to this entry. For this sample the table gives 720,000 or so distinct CDR3 sequences, of which around 43% were detected only once. About 32% of the sample is held by the ten biggest clonotypes.

The CDR3, from cysteine to phenylalanine, totals 14 residues. The entry retains the CDR3 DNA only, 42 bases that are in frame from base 1. V gives up 7 bases and J gives up 2 bases, and the segment between their germline ends measures 13 bases. The germline V gene yields MNHEY for CDR1 and SVGAGI for CDR2. Study-level results and caveats: The long-lived group showed more naive CD4+ T cells, fewer expanded clones and increased TCR diversity than the aged group, suggesting age selection. Since profiling was done on bulk unsorted PBMCs, naive and antigen-experienced compartments could not be conclusively compared. As age increased, observed TCR beta diversity per million T cells dropped in a roughly linear way, and a significant reduction was already evident by age roughly 40. Estimates of total diversity based on one million sequenced T cells were regarded as lower bounds and as underestimates. The percentage of naive T cells measured by flow cytometry correlated strongly with observed TCR beta diversity. Because the CMV infection status of the donors was unknown, age-related changes in expanded clonotypes may potentially have been confounded.

This clonotype showed up just a few times. Its antigen is currently not known. It has no much larger one-base neighbor in the sample; base qualities were not kept. Donors were 35 to 40 systemically healthy Caucasian individuals from Russia aged roughly 6 to 100 years. About 10 milliliters of peripheral blood were collected from each donor into EDTA-treated Vacutainer tubes. Ficoll-Paque density-gradient centrifugation was used to isolate PBMCs, with at least 6 million obtained per sample. Trizol reagent was used to extract total RNA from PBMCs, with at least 6 micrograms per sample. For every donor, an aliquot of PBMCs went through flow cytometry to measure the percentages of naive CD45RAhigh/CD27high T cells.

This chain joins TRBV6-5 to TRBJ2-3; the D gene is perhaps TRBD1 or TRBD2, each of them matching over 5 bases. The sequence was obtained from a man at least 80 years old in good health. The sample comprised blood. Read as DNA, the sequence is TGTGCCAGCAAAAAGAGGGGAGCCACAGATACGCAGTATTTT. It is translated as CASKKRGATDTQYF.